Below, 7 T cell receptor beta chains from the same sample are listed, as sequenced in a study of cytomegalovirus exposure and HLA in healthy donors. The PCR used 60 Vbeta and 13 Jbeta primers. This table comes from immunoSEQ multiplex PCR, and its TCRdb copy is limited to in-frame clones, with some not included. This sample has approximately 70,000 clones; about 70% occur once, and the top ten carry 9.7%. The sequenced sample consisted of PBMCs. The source of these receptors is a woman aged 45 to 65 in good health and CMV-seropositive.

The genes are TRBV10-3 and TRBJ1-6, with D possibly TRBD1 on 5 matching bases. Germline V gene lookup returns CDR1 ENHRY and CDR2 SYGVKD. The CDR3 sequence is 16 residues long. Trimming took 5 bases from V and 6 from J, leaving 17 bases between them. The DNA for the CDR3 is TGTGCCATCAGTTTGGGCAGGGTAGAAAGTAATTCACCCCTCCACTTT. Its translation is CAISLGRVESNSPLHF.

The rearrangement links TRBV5-4 to TRBJ2-1, with 7 bases identical to TRBD2. Looked up from germline, CDR1 is SGHNT and CDR2 is YYREEE (reference sequence). This CDR3 spans 15 amino acids. Trimming cost V 5 bases and J 0 bases; bases outside gene matches: 5. The DNA for the CDR3 is TGTGCCAGCAGACCTAGCGGAAGCTCCTACAATGAGCAGTTCTTC. It yields the protein CASRPSGSSYNEQFF.

V gene TRBV11-3 combines with J gene TRBJ2-3; 7 bases map to TRBD1. Germline loops: CDR1 SGHNT, CDR2 YENEEA. This CDR3 spans 15 amino acids. The trim removed 5 bases at V and 2 bases at J, leaving 7 bases unmatched. CDR3 nucleotides: TGTGCCAGCAGCGCCGGGACAGTAGTCACAGATACGCAGTATTTT. It is translated as CASSAGTVVTDTQYF.

The gene calls are TRBV4-3 and TRBJ1-5, with D uncertain. The CDR3 runs 15 residues. The germline CDR1 and CDR2 sequences are LGHNA and YSLEER. V lost 0 bases, J lost 0 bases, and 6 bases lay in between. The CDR3 here is CASSQDLNSNQPQHF. The CDR3 region has the DNA TGCGCCAGCAGCCAAGATCTTAATAGCAATCAGCCCCAGCATTTT.

In nucleotides, the CDR3 is TGTGCCAGCAGCTTAGGGGACAGGGATGAAGAAAAACTGTTTTTT. It yields the protein CASSLGDRDEEKLFF. The rearrangement links TRBV7-9 to TRBJ1-4; 9 nucleotides align to TRBD1. J was trimmed by 8 bases and V by 1 base; bases with no gene match: 5. In germline, CDR1 is SEHNR, CDR2 FQNEAQ (reference sequence). This CDR3 is 15 amino acids long.

The genes are TRBV6-5 and TRBJ2-3; 10 bases agree with TRBD1. This CDR3 has 15 residues. Germline V gene lookup returns CDR1 MNHEY and CDR2 SVGAGI. V trimming: 2 bases; J trimming: 4 bases; junction bases outside the gene matches: 3. CDR3 sequence reads: CASSYGTGDPDTQYF. CDR3 in DNA: TGTGCCAGCAGTTACGGGACAGGGGACCCAGATACGCAGTATTTT.

The chain uses TRBV30 and TRBJ1-2; a weak D match, TRBD1 (6 bases). Per germline, CDR1 GTSNPN and CDR2 SVGIG (reference sequence). Between the trimmed V and J ends, which lost 2 bases and 13 bases, there was a span of 17 bases. The CDR3 spans 12 residues. The CDR3 sequence: CAWSPTMTGRTF. CDR3 DNA sequence: TGTGCCTGGAGTCCCACTATGACAGGCCGCACCTTC.